The text below deals with one T cell receptor beta chain. Trimming left V 4 bases short and J 4 bases short, with 14 bases between. The V gene's germline CDR1 is MGHRA and CDR2 YSYEKL. The CDR3 is made up of 15 amino acids. The data originate from a study of T cell clones after liver transplantation. Profiled with immunoSEQ multiplex PCR; TCRdb holds only in-frame clones, not every one. The data hold about 74,000 clones, with under 90% observed a single time. The clonotype was recovered from a human donor who received a liver transplant. The V call is TRBV4-1, the J call TRBJ1-5; possibly TRBD1 for D (6 bases). The specimen comprised CD4+ T cells from blood, sampled before liver transplant. CDR3 amino acids: CASSPRQVLNQPQHF. For the CDR3, the DNA is TGCGCCAGCAGCCCACGACAGGTCTTAAATCAGCCCCAGCATTTT.